This T cell receptor (beta chain) was identified during a study of post-analysis software for immune sequencing data. As for the study in general: Some patients lacked subtype; others had relapsing-remitting, secondary progressive or progressive-relapsing disease.

Unique molecular identifiers were built into the TCR beta cDNA libraries. TCRdb reprocessed the PCR reads with MiXCR, giving one entry per CDR3 protein. In the table there are approximately 660,000 distinct CDR3 sequences, 55% to 60% of which are singletons. Study conclusions and caveats: Normalized Chao1 diversity in multiple sclerosis patients fell significantly below that of controls.

This clonotype was seen ten or more times. Its matching antigen is unknown. The sample was blood. This receptor was identified in a girl aged 2 to 10 with multiple sclerosis.

The chain's CDR3 is CASSLAQGRTDTQYF. In DNA form, the CDR3 reads TGTGCCAGCAGCTTAGCCCAGGGGCGCACAGATACGCAGTATTTT. The chain is built from TRBV7-2 and TRBJ2-3, with D possibly being TRBD1 (6 bases). Trimming removed 0 bases at V and 1 base at J, with 8 bases between. Germline CDR1 and CDR2: SGHTA and FQGNSA. This CDR3 has 15 residues.